Presented here are 18 T cell receptor beta chains from one specimen sequenced in a study of Ad26.COV2.S vaccination and SARS-CoV-2 variants. As to treatment: some 19 received Ad26.COV2.S at low or high dose, single or two shots; about 5 received placebo; per-sample allocation not given. The study sampled participants on day 63 after the first vaccine or placebo injection. Method: immunoSEQ multiplex PCR; TCRdb's copy keeps in-frame clones and lacks some. The table shows some 390,000 clones, with roughly nine tenths occurring only once. The input for sequencing was peripheral blood, taken in a trial of Ad26.COV2.S vaccine versus placebo. These receptors all stem from a person between 18 and 60 years old who received the Ad26.COV2.S COVID-19 vaccine or a placebo.

This clone showed up just a few times. The chain recombines TRBV3-1 (or the pseudogene TRBV3-2) with TRBJ1-3; D unresolved. V shed 1 base and J shed 6 bases, with 4 bases lying between them. Germline loops: CDR1 LGHDT, CDR2 YNNKEL (reference sequence). The CDR3 contains 12 residues. The CDR3 DNA sequence: TGTGCCAGCAGCCAAGGAGTAAACACCATATATTTT. Translated, it gives CASSQGVNTIYF.

The V call is TRBV10-3, the J call TRBJ2-7, with D perhaps matching TRBD1 or TRBD2 (5 bases each). Between the trimmed V and J ends, which lost 6 bases and 4 bases, there was a span of 13 bases. CDR1 ENHRY and CDR2 SYGVKD come from the germline V gene. The CDR3 is made up of 13 amino acids. The DNA of the CDR3 is TGTGCCATCAGCTCCGGGGCAGGGTACGAGCAGTACTTC. It encodes CAISSGAGYEQYF.

The V and J genes are TRBV5-6 and TRBJ2-4; D possibly corresponds to TRBD2 (7 bases). Between the trimmed V and J ends, which lost 3 bases and 1 base, there was a span of 11 bases. The CDR3 consists of 15 residues. CDR1 is SGHDT and CDR2 is YYEEEE in the germline V gene. As DNA, the CDR3 is TGTGCCAGCAGCTGGGGGGGCCGGGCCAAAAACATTCAGTACTTC. This gives the protein CASSWGGRAKNIQYF.

The rearrangement joins TRBV7-9 to TRBJ2-5; D call uncertain. V lost 5 bases to trimming and J lost 4 bases, with 14 bases between them. Germline V CDR1 and CDR2: SEHNR, FQNEAQ (reference sequence). The CDR3 length is 14 residues. In nucleotides, the CDR3 is TGTGCCAGCAGCGCCCGCCCATCGGGAGAGACCCAGTACTTC. It yields the protein CASSARPSGETQYF.

The chain joins TRBV3-1 (or the pseudogene TRBV3-2) to TRBJ1-2, with D possibly being TRBD1 (5 bases). The V end lost 4 bases, the J end lost 5 bases, and 23 bases lay between the germline ends. This CDR3 has 17 residues. Germline CDR1 LGHDT, CDR2 YNNKEL (reference sequence). CDR3 DNA: TGTGCCAGCAGCCCACGCCGCGACAAAGGGGCAGGGTATGGCTACACCTTC. It codes for CASSPRRDKGAGYGYTF.

The chain employs TRBV6-5 and TRBJ1-4; D not resolved. CDR1 and CDR2 from the germline V gene are MNHEY and SVGAGI. This CDR3 contains 15 residues. Trimming took off 5 bases at V and 0 bases at J, with 10 bases between the two ends. The CDR3 bases are TGTGCCAGCAGTCCCCGACCGGCAACTAATGAAAAACTGTTTTTT. Its translation: CASSPRPATNEKLFF.

In its sample, this clone was seen a few times. The rearrangement links TRBV30 to TRBJ1-2, with D unclear. Trimming stripped 0 bases from V and 7 bases from J, with 18 bases between. The CDR3 is made up of 15 amino acids. Germline V gene sequence: CDR1 GTSNPN, CDR2 SVGIG (reference sequence). The chain's CDR3 is CAWSVLVSRGVGYTF. CDR3 bases: TGTGCCTGGAGTGTACTGGTCAGCCGCGGGGTTGGCTACACCTTC. The entire variable domain, with the rest obtained from reference TRBV30 and TRBJ1-2, is as follows: SQTIHQWPATLVQPVGSPLSLECTVEGTSNPNLYWYRQAAGRGLQLLFYSVGIGQISSEVPQNLSASRPQDRQFILSSKKLLLSDSGFYLCAWSVLVSRGVGYTFGSGTRLTVV.

This clone was detected only a few times. This rearrangement joins TRBV6-6 to TRBJ1-2, with D uncertain. The CDR3 runs to 12 residues. Germline V CDR1 and CDR2: MNHNY, SVGAGI (reference sequence). Trimming took 7 bases from V and 0 from J, leaving 6 bases between them. The CDR3 coding sequence is TGTGCCAGCATGGAAGCTAACTATGGCTACACCTTC. Its protein product is CASMEANYGYTF.

The V and J genes are TRBV7-8 and TRBJ2-1, with 7 nucleotides matching TRBD1. The CDR3 sequence is 15 residues long. Trimming took 4 bases from V and 2 from J; bases not matched to a gene: 5. Looked up from germline, CDR1 is SGHVS and CDR2 is FQNEAQ. The CDR3 protein is CASSSRTGTYNEQFF. CDR3 bases: TGTGCCAGCAGCTCACGGACAGGAACCTACAATGAGCAGTTCTTC.

This chain links TRBV6-4 with TRBJ2-2; TRBD2 agrees at 7 bases. CDR3 size: 14 residues. V trimming: 4 bases; J trimming: 5 bases; junction bases outside the gene matches: 4. The germline V gene encodes CDR1 MRHNA and CDR2 SNTAGT. The CDR3 sequence is CASSVGLETGELFF. The CDR3 nucleotides are TGTGCCAGCAGTGTTGGACTAGAAACCGGGGAGCTGTTTTTT.

This clone was counted a single time. The chain carries TRBV29-1 and TRBJ2-6; 10 nucleotides agree with TRBD1. Germline V CDR1 and CDR2: SQVTM, ANQGSEA. V was clipped by 1 base and J by 0 bases; unmatched bases: 9. The CDR3 totals 19 residues. For the CDR3, the DNA is TGCAGCGTTGAAGGGGGAGATTGGACAGGGGGCTCTGGGGCCAACGTCCTGACTTTC. It translates to CSVEGGDWTGGSGANVLTF.

The rearrangement joins TRBV7-2 to TRBJ1-5, with a tentative D call TRBD1 (5 bases). V lost 0 bases and J lost 11, with 11 bases in between. Germline V gives CDR1 SGHTA, CDR2 FQGNSA. The CDR3 runs to 13 residues. For the CDR3, the DNA is TGTGCCAGCAGCTTAGCGGGGGAATCCGCCCAGCATTTT. Protein product: CASSLAGESAQHF.

The chain joins TRBV5-1 to TRBJ1-6; D call uncertain. V lost 4 bases and J lost 5, with 10 bases in between. The CDR3 covers 14 residues. Germline values: CDR1 SGHRS, CDR2 YFSETQ. CDR3 sequence (DNA): TGCGCCAGCAGCACCGGGCCCAATAATTCACCCCTCCACTTT. Translated: CASSTGPNNSPLHF. Looking up the rest from reference TRBV5-1 and TRBJ1-6 gives the full variable domain: KAGVTQTPRYLIKTRGQQVTLSCSPISGHRSVSWYQQTPGQGLQFLFEYFSETQRNKGNFPGRFSGRQFSNSRSEMNVSTLELGDSALYLCASSTGPNNSPLHFGNGTRLTVT.

The table lists this clone with a count of one. This chain joins TRBV7-9 and TRBJ1-2; D is possibly TRBD1 (5 bases). The CDR3 totals 16 residues. Trimming pared 3 bases from V and 2 bases from J, leaving 16 bases between. Looked up from germline, CDR1 is SEHNR and CDR2 is FQNEAQ (reference sequence). Here the CDR3 reads CASSLAGPLGNYGYTF. The DNA for the CDR3 is TGTGCCAGCAGCTTGGCAGGGCCTTTGGGAAACTATGGCTACACCTTC.

The chain employs TRBV7-9 and TRBJ1-1; D not resolved. Trimming took off 4 bases at V and 3 bases at J, with 9 bases between the two ends. Germline CDR1 is SEHNR and CDR2 is FQNEAQ (reference sequence). The CDR3 totals 13 residues. The CDR3 sequence: CASSYVGDTEAFF. Written as DNA, the CDR3 is TGTGCCAGCAGCTACGTTGGAGACACTGAAGCTTTCTTT.

Written as DNA, the CDR3 is TGTGCCAGCAGCAAATTTTTTCCGAGCTCCTACAATGAGCAGTTCTTC. It codes for CASSKFFPSSYNEQFF. The chain couples TRBV21-1 to TRBJ2-1; the D call in the table, TRBD2, was not verified against the DNA. TRBV21-1 has pseudogene status. The CDR3 runs to 16 residues.

The chain links TRBV11-2 to TRBJ2-7, with D hard to call. V shed 0 bases and J shed 7 bases, with 13 bases lying between them. The CDR3 covers 14 residues. Germline V CDR1 and CDR2: SGHAT, FQNNGV. CDR3 residues: CASSLDRSTREQYF. Here the CDR3 DNA reads TGTGCCAGCAGCTTAGATCGATCGACACGGGAGCAGTACTTC.

The chain uses TRBV7-9 and TRBJ1-2; 7 bases are shared with TRBD1. Germline trimming cut 7 bases from V and 5 bases from J; bases unmatched to any gene: 7. The CDR3 length is 13 residues. The germline gives CDR1 SEHNR, CDR2 FQNEAQ (reference sequence). CDR3 sequence (DNA): TGTGCCAGCACCCCGGGGGACAGATATGGCTACACCTTC. Amino acid sequence: CASTPGDRYGYTF.